The 13 T cell receptor beta chains listed next were all sequenced from one sample in a study of post-analysis software for immune sequencing data (dated by TCRdb to the mid-2010s). Points the paper makes about the study in general: About five TRBV segments, including TRBV5-6, TRBV5-1 and TRBV20-1, were significantly more frequent in patients than controls.

Receptors were amplified or captured by PCR. This sample was sequenced with an Illumina HiSeq 2500. To reduce PCR and sequencing biases, unique molecular identifiers were incorporated into the TCR beta cDNA libraries. TCRdb reworked the public reads: Q25 trimming with fastp, MiXCR clone assembly, productive beta chains retained. Each entry merges the rows of one CDR3 protein and shows their most common DNA and genes. This sample gives about 260,000 distinct CDR3 sequences in total; 35% to 40% of them show up just once. Of the sample, 4% to 6% falls within the top ten clones. Which antigens these TCRs recognize remains unknown. Specimen: blood. These receptors all come from a girl between 10 and 17 years old with multiple sclerosis.

Ten or more counts support this clonotype. The chain couples TRBV2 to TRBJ1-2; no clear D gene. Between the trimmed V and J ends, which lost 10 bases and 5 bases, there was a span of 8 bases. The CDR3 has 10 amino acids. CDR1 is SNHLY and CDR2 is FYNNEI in the germline V gene. This CDR3 is CATQTYGYTF. For the CDR3, the DNA is TGTGCCACCCAGACTTATGGCTACACCTTC.

The V call is TRBV4-3, the J call TRBJ2-7, with D perhaps matching TRBD1 (6 bases). The CDR3 sequence is 15 residues long. V lost 1 base, J lost 4 bases, and 14 bases lay in between. Germline loops: CDR1 LGHNA, CDR2 YSLEER. CDR3 sequence reads: CASSQAQGSGYEQYF. The CDR3 nucleotides are TGCGCCAGCAGCCAAGCACAGGGATCGGGGTACGAGCAGTACTTC.

The chain carries TRBV3-1 and TRBJ2-6, with D tentatively TRBD2 (6 bases). The CDR3 contains 16 residues. Germline V gene data show CDR1 as LGHDT and CDR2 as YNNKEL (reference sequence). With 6 bases removed from V and 3 bases from J, the gap between germline ends came to 15 bases. CDR3 sequence reads: CASRVLGGSGANVLTF. Written as DNA, the CDR3 is TGTGCCAGCAGGGTGCTGGGAGGAAGTGGGGCCAACGTCCTGACTTTC.

There are many counts of this clonotype. The chain combines TRBV12-3 or TRBV12-4 with TRBJ1-1, with D unclear. V was clipped by 8 bases and J by 0 bases, with 10 bases between them. CDR3 length: 13 residues. CDR3 sequence reads: CASCRGLNTEAFF. For the CDR3, the DNA is TGTGCCAGCTGCAGAGGCTTGAACACTGAAGCTTTCTTT.

The sample holds many counts of this clonotype. This rearrangement joins TRBV13 to TRBJ2-1; no firm D call. This CDR3 region has 14 residues. With 1 base removed from V and 6 bases from J, the gap between germline ends came to 10 bases. The germline gives CDR1 PRHDT, CDR2 FYEKMQ (reference sequence). CDR3 residues: CASSLEGLVNEQFF. The CDR3 nucleotides are TGTGCCAGCAGCTTAGAAGGTTTGGTCAATGAGCAGTTCTTC.

Ten or more counts support this clonotype. This chain uses TRBV20-1 with TRBJ1-1; 7 bases are a match to TRBD1. V lost 5 bases, J lost 3 bases, and 6 bases stayed unmatched. This CDR3 is 13 amino acids long. CDR1 is DFQATT, CDR2 SNEGSKA, per germline (reference sequence). The CDR3 region is CSAPRQGDTEAFF. In DNA, the CDR3 is TGCAGTGCTCCCCGACAGGGCGACACTGAAGCTTTCTTT.

In its sample, this clonotype was seen many times. V is TRBV4-2 and J is TRBJ2-3; TRBD2 aligns across 8 bases. This CDR3 contains 16 residues. V dropped 5 bases and J dropped 3; count of bases not matched to a gene: 10. CDR1 is LGHNA and CDR2 is YNFKEQ in the germline V gene. The CDR3 sequence: CASSYTSGEGTDTQYF. CDR3 nucleotide sequence: TGTGCCAGCAGCTATACTAGCGGAGAAGGGACAGATACGCAGTATTTT.

The genes are TRBV29-1 and TRBJ2-1, with 7 nucleotides matching TRBD1. Germline loops: CDR1 SQVTM, CDR2 ANQGSEA. The J segment lost 4 bases and the V segment lost 4 bases, leaving 10 bases of the junction unmatched. The CDR3 is 15 residues long. CDR3 bases: TGCAGCGTTGCCCGAGCCGGGACAGCTTACAATGAGCAGTTCTTC. Amino acids: CSVARAGTAYNEQFF.

The rearrangement joins TRBV20-1 to TRBJ2-5; 10 nucleotides line up with TRBD2. This CDR3 is built from 14 residues. Germline CDR1 and CDR2: DFQATT and SNEGSKA (reference sequence). Trimming cost V 3 bases and J 5 bases; bases outside gene matches: 6. This CDR3 is CSASSGGPGETQYF. Here the CDR3 DNA reads TGCAGTGCTAGTAGCGGGGGGCCAGGGGAGACCCAGTACTTC.

J is TRBJ2-7 and V is TRBV28; weak D call: TRBD2 (5 bases). The germline CDR1 and CDR2 sequences are MDHEN and SYDVKM. Between the trimmed V and J ends, which lost 5 bases and 3 bases, there was a span of 11 bases. This CDR3 spans 13 amino acids. The CDR3 DNA is TGTGCCAGCAGTCGACGGGAAAACTACGAGCAGTACTTC. It translates to CASSRRENYEQYF. The full variable domain, with the rest looked up from reference TRBV28 and TRBJ2-7, is DVKVTQSSRYLVKRTGEKVFLECVQDMDHENMFWYRQDPGLGLRLIYFSYDVKMKEKGDIPEGYSVSREKKERFSLILESASTNQTSMYLCASSRRENYEQYFGPGTRLTVT.

This clonotype was picked up a small number of times. This may be a read error: a much more frequent sequence differs by one nucleotide. The chain uses TRBV10-1 and TRBJ2-1; D is undetermined. Germline V gene sequence: CDR1 WNHNN, CDR2 SYGVQD (reference sequence). The V end was cut by 8 bases, the J end by 6 bases, with 5 bases between. The CDR3 runs 10 residues. The CDR3 is CASVCNEQFF. The CDR3 DNA reads TGCGCCAGCGTATGCAATGAGCAGTTCTTC.

This chain's CDR3 is CSARGGGQPQHF. Written as DNA, the CDR3 is TGCAGTGCTAGAGGGGGAGGGCAGCCCCAGCATTTT. J is TRBJ1-5 and V is TRBV20-1; D is ambiguous. This CDR3 is built from 12 residues. The germline V and J ends were trimmed by 1 base and 7 bases, with 8 bases remaining between them. In germline, CDR1 is DFQATT, CDR2 SNEGSKA (reference sequence).

The V call is TRBV6-1, the J call TRBJ2-1; 10 nucleotides agree with TRBD2. The J segment lost 3 bases and the V segment lost 4 bases, leaving 9 bases of the junction unmatched. Per the germline V gene, CDR1 is MNHNS and CDR2 is SASEGT. The CDR3 runs 17 residues. The CDR3 DNA follows: TGTGCCAGCAGTGCCTGGACTAGCGGAAACCTCTACAATGAGCAGTTCTTC. Its protein is CASSAWTSGNLYNEQFF.